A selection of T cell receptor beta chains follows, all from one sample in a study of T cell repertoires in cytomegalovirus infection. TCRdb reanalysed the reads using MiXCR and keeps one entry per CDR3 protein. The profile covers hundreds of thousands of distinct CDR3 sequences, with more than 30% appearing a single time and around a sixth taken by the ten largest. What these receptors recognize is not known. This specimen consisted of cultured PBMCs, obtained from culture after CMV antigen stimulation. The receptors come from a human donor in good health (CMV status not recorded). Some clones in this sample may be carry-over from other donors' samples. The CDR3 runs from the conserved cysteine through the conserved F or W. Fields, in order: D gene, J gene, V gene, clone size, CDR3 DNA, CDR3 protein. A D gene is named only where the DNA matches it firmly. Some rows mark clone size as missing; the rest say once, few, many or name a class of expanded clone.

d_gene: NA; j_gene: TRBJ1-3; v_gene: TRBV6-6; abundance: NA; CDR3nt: TGTGCCAGCAGTCCCCGGACAGCCCTGTCTGGAAACACCATATATTTT; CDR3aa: CASSPRTALSGNTIYF
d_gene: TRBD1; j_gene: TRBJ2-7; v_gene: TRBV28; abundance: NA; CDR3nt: TGTGCCAGCAGTTTTCTTAGGACAGGGGTCTTCGAGCAGTACTTC; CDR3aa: CASSFLRTGVFEQYF
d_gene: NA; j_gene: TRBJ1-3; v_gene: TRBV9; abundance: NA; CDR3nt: TGTGCCAGCAGCTCCCGTCCGGTTGCTGGAAACACCATATATTTT; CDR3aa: CASSSRPVAGNTIYF
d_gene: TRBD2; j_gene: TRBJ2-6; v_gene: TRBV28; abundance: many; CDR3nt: TGTGCCAGCAGTAACCCCGGTAGCGGGAGGTGGTCTGGGGCCAACGTCCTGACTTTC; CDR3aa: CASSNPGSGRWSGANVLTF
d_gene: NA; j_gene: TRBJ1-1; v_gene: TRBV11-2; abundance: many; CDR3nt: TGTGCCAGCAGCTTATCCTCGGGTGGAGGCACTGAAGCTTTCTTT; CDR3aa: CASSLSSGGGTEAFF
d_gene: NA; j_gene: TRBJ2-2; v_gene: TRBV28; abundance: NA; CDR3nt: TGTGCCAGCAGTTTACACAGTCCACTTACCGGGGAGCTGTTTTTT; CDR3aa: CASSLHSPLTGELFF
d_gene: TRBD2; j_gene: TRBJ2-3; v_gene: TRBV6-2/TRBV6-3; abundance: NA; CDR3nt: TGTGCCAGCAGTTACGCTAGCGGGAGTGCGCAGTATTTT; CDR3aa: CASSYASGSAQYF
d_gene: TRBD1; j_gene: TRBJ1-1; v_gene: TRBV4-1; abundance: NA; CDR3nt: TGCGCCAGCAGCCATCGACAGGGGGCTAAGTGGACTGAAGCTTTCTTT; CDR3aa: CASSHRQGAKWTEAFF
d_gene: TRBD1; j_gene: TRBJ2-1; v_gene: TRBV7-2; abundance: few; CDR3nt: TGTGCCAGCTCCCCGGACAGGGGTGTAAATGAGCAGTTCTTC; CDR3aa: CASSPDRGVNEQFF
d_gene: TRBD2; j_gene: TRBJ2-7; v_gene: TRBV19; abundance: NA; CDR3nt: TGTGCCAGTAGTGGACTAGCGGGAGGAAAACCCTACGAGCAGTACTTC; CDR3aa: CASSGLAGGKPYEQYF
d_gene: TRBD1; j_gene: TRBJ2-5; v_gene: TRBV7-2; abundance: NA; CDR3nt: TGTGCCAGCAGCCAGACAAGGACAGGGTTGGAGACCCAGTACTTC; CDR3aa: CASSQTRTGLETQYF
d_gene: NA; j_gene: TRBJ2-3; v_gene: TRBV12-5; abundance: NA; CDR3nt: TGTGCTAGTGGTTTGGTACCTGTTACGCAGTATTTT; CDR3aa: CASGLVPVTQYF
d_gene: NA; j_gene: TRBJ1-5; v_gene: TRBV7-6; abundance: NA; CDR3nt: TGTGCCAGCAGCTTAGGGTTTGCTGGGGGCAATCAGCCCCAGCATTTT; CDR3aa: CASSLGFAGGNQPQHF
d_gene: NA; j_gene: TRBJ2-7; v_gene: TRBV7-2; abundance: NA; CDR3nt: TGTGCCAGCAGCCAAGATTACGAGCAGTACTTC; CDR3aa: CASSQDYEQYF
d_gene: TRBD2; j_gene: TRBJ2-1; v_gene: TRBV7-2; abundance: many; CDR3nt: TGTGCCAGCAGCAACAATGGGGGGACTACCGAGCAGTTCTTC; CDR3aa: CASSNNGGTTEQFF
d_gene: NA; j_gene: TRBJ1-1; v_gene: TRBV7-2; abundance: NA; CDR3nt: TGTGCCAGCAGCGTCTCGGACGGAGACACTGAAGCTTTCTTT; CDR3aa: CASSVSDGDTEAFF